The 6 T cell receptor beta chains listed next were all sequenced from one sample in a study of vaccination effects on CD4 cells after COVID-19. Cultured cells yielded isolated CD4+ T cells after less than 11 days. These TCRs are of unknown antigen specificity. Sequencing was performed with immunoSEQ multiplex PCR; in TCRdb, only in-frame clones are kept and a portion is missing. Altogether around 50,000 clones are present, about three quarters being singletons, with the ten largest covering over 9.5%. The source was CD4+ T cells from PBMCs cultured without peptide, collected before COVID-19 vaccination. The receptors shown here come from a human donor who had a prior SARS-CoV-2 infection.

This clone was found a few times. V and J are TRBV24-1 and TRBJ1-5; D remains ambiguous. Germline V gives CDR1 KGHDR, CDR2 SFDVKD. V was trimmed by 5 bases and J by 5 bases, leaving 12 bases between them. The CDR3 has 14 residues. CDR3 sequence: CATSGSSGDQPQHF. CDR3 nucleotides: TGTGCCACCAGTGGGTCCAGTGGCGATCAGCCCCAGCATTTT.

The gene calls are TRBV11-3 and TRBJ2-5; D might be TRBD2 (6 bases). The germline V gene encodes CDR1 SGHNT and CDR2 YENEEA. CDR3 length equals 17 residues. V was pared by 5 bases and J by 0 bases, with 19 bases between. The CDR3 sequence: CASSPGGWGTDQETQYF. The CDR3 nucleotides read TGTGCCAGCAGCCCCGGAGGGTGGGGGACGGACCAAGAGACCCAGTACTTC.

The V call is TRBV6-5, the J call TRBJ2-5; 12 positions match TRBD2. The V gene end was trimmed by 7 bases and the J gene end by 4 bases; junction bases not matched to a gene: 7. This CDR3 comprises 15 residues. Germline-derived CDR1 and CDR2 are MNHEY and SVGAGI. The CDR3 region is CASTKLAGGRETQYF. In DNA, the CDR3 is TGTGCCAGCACGAAACTAGCGGGGGGCAGAGAGACCCAGTACTTC.

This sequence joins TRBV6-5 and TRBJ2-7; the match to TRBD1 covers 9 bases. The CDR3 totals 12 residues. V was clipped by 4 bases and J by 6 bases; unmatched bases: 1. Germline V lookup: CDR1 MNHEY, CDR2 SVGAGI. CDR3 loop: CASSLDRGEQYF. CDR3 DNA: TGTGCCAGCAGTTTGGACAGGGGCGAGCAGTACTTC.

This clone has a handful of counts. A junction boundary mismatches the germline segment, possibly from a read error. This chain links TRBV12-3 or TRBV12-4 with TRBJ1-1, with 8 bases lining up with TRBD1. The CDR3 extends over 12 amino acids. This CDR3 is CASSSGTGRKGF. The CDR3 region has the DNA TGTGCCAGCAGTTCGGGGACAGGTCGGAAGGGGTTT.

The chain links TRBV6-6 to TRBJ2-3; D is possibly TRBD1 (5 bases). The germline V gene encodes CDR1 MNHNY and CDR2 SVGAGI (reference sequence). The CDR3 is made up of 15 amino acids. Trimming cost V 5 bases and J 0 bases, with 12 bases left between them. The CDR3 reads CASSPYGASTDTQYF. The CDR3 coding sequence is TGTGCCAGCAGTCCCTATGGGGCTAGCACAGATACGCAGTATTTT.